These 3 T cell receptor beta chains came from one sample sequenced in a study of beta chain features in type 1 diabetes. Isolated RNA was reverse transcribed in full, so expressed TCRB transcripts were sequenced. Assay: immunoSEQ multiplex PCR; the TCRdb copy retains only in-frame clones and omits some. Among some 99,000 clones, under 40% were seen once, and the ten largest hold about 0.063%. The sequenced material came from stem cell memory CD4+ T cells from blood. All receptors come from a woman between 18 and 30 years old in good health.

A few counts support this clone. This chain uses TRBV7-6 with TRBJ2-1; no clear D gene. The germline V gene has CDR1 SGHVS and CDR2 FNYEAQ. Trimming removed 6 bases from V and 4 bases from J, with 7 bases in between. This CDR3 has 12 residues. This chain's CDR3 is CASSWLYNEQFF. The CDR3 nucleotides read TGTGCCAGCAGTTGGCTGTACAATGAGCAGTTCTTC.

The chain is built from TRBV29-1 and TRBJ2-5; D might be TRBD2 (6 bases). The J call is doubtful: the DNA matches TRBJ2-7 better. This CDR3 contains 11 residues. From germline, CDR1 is SQVTM and CDR2 ANQGSEA. This CDR3 reads CSVETSYEQYF. CDR3 DNA: TGCAGCGTGGAGACTAGTTACGAGCAGTACTTC.

The table lists this clone with a few counts. The chain is built from TRBV18 and TRBJ2-7; tentative D call: TRBD1 (6 bases). This CDR3 has 14 residues. Trimming left V 3 bases short and J 0 bases short, with 9 bases between. The germline V gene has CDR1 KGHSH and CDR2 LQKENI. The CDR3 region has the DNA TGTGCCAGCTCACCGAACAGGGCCTCCTACGAGCAGTACTTC. Translation: CASSPNRASYEQYF.